These 28 T cell receptor beta chains share one sample of origin, sequenced in a study of cytomegalovirus exposure and HLA in healthy donors. It was with 60 Vbeta and 13 Jbeta primers that the PCR ran. Data came from immunoSEQ multiplex PCR; TCRdb stores just in-frame clones and leaves some out. This sample contains fewer than 100,000 clones. The sample consisted of PBMCs. The receptors derive from a woman in her sixties or seventies in good health and CMV-seronegative.

This clone ranks as medium-sized in terms of frequency. The CDR3 nucleotides are TGCGCCAGCAGTGAAAATCCGGGTACGCAGTATTTT. Translation: CASSENPGTQYF. This chain uses TRBV10-2 with TRBJ2-3, with unresolved D. This CDR3 contains 12 residues. From germline, CDR1 is WSHSY and CDR2 SAAADI. Trimming pared 3 bases from V and 8 bases from J, leaving 9 bases between.

CDR3 DNA: TGTGCCTGGGCGAGGACAGGGGGCTGGGCAGATACGCAGTATTTT. Translated, it gives CAWARTGGWADTQYF. This sequence joins TRBV30 and TRBJ2-3; 11 nucleotides align to TRBD1. This CDR3 contains 15 residues. Germline V gene sequence: CDR1 GTSNPN, CDR2 SVGIG (reference sequence). V lost 5 bases to trimming and J lost 4 bases; unmatched junction nucleotides: 8.

The chain is built from TRBV28 and TRBJ2-1; 9 bases match TRBD2. This CDR3 is built from 14 residues. CDR1 is MDHEN, CDR2 SYDVKM, per germline. Trimming cost V 10 bases and J 8 bases; bases outside gene matches: 12. The CDR3 sequence is CATALAGESDEQFF. The CDR3 DNA is TGTGCCACGGCCTTAGCGGGAGAGTCAGATGAGCAGTTCTTC.

The V call is TRBV10-1, the J call TRBJ2-7; D unclear. Per germline, CDR1 WNHNN and CDR2 SYGVQD (reference sequence). This CDR3 is built from 14 residues. V lost 6 bases to trimming and J lost 4 bases, with 16 bases between them. CDR3 sequence: CASRVLVGEYEQYF. CDR3 nucleotides: TGCGCCAGCAGAGTTCTAGTGGGTGAGTACGAGCAGTACTTC.

The chain joins TRBV6-6 to TRBJ2-7, with TRBD1 identical over 7 bases. V shed 7 bases and J 1 base; nucleotides not matched to a gene: 7. This CDR3 region has 14 residues. CDR1 is MNHNY, CDR2 SVGAGI, per germline (reference sequence). CDR3 DNA sequence: TGTGCCAGCACAGGGACAGCCCCTTCCTACGAGCAGTACTTC. Residues: CASTGTAPSYEQYF.

J is TRBJ2-6 and V is TRBV7-9; D might be TRBD1 (6 bases). The CDR3 sequence is 16 residues long. V was cut by 8 bases and J by 0 bases, with 14 bases left in between. Germline V gene data show CDR1 as SEHNR and CDR2 as FQNEAQ (reference sequence). The CDR3 bases are TGTGCCAGCGTGGGCAGGGGATACTCTGGGGCCAACGTCCTGACTTTC. Protein: CASVGRGYSGANVLTF.

The chain is built from TRBV5-1 and TRBJ2-5; TRBD1 agrees at 10 bases. V trimming: 6 bases; J trimming: 4 bases; junction bases outside the gene matches: 15. This CDR3 is built from 17 residues. CDR1 SGHRS and CDR2 YFSETQ come from the germline V gene. Here the CDR3 DNA reads TGCGCCAGCAACCCCTTCAGAACGGGACAGGGGATAGAGACCCAGTACTTC. It codes for CASNPFRTGQGIETQYF.

V gene TRBV9 combines with J gene TRBJ2-7; 7 bases map to TRBD1. The CDR3 is 14 amino acids. Per the germline V gene, CDR1 is SGDLS and CDR2 is YYNGEE. J lost 3 bases, V lost 3 bases, and 6 bases had no gene match. CDR3 residues: CASSGRQGYYEQYF. DNA of the CDR3: TGTGCCAGCAGCGGACGACAGGGCTACTACGAGCAGTACTTC. Filled out from reference TRBV9 and TRBJ2-7, the complete variable domain reads DSGVTQTPKHLITATGQRVTLRCSPRSGDLSVYWYQQSLDQGLQFLIQYYNGEERAKGNILERFSAQQFPDLHSELNLSSLELGDSALYFCASSGRQGYYEQYFGPGTRLTVT.

The chain has TRBV2 and TRBJ2-7, with TRBD2 matching 7 bases. The CDR3 consists of 17 residues. The germline V gene has CDR1 SNHLY and CDR2 FYNNEI. Trimming cost V 6 bases and J 2 bases; bases outside gene matches: 16. CDR3 loop: CASSETYPSLATYEQYF. The CDR3 coding sequence is TGTGCCAGCAGCGAGACCTACCCGTCACTAGCGACCTACGAGCAGTACTTC.

This sequence joins TRBV6-5 and TRBJ2-7; 7 bases match TRBD1. Germline V gene lookup returns CDR1 MNHEY and CDR2 SVGAGI. V was clipped by 7 bases and J by 3 bases; unmatched bases: 9. The CDR3 runs to 14 residues. The CDR3 region has the DNA TGTGCCAGCATGGGGGACAGTTCTGGCTACGAGCAGTACTTC. This gives the protein CASMGDSSGYEQYF.

The rearrangement uses TRBV2 and TRBJ1-6, with TRBD1 matching 10 bases. The CDR3 covers 15 residues. The germline CDR1 and CDR2 sequences are SNHLY and FYNNEI. V dropped 6 bases and J dropped 10; count of bases not matched to a gene: 9. CDR3 bases: TGTGCCAGCAGCCAGAAGGGACAGGGGAGCTCACCCCTCCACTTT. Its protein product is CASSQKGQGSSPLHF.

The V and J genes are TRBV5-1 and TRBJ2-4, with no clear D. Germline V gene lookup returns CDR1 SGHRS and CDR2 YFSETQ. With 1 base removed from V and 5 bases from J, the gap between germline ends came to 10 bases. The CDR3 loop spans 14 amino acids. Written as DNA, the CDR3 is TGCGCCAGCAGCTTGACTGGCAGCGAAAACATTCAGTACTTC. This encodes CASSLTGSENIQYF.

This chain uses TRBV7-9 with TRBJ1-2; the match to TRBD1 covers 9 bases. Germline V gene lookup returns CDR1 SEHNR and CDR2 FQNEAQ (reference sequence). The CDR3 runs 14 residues. With 6 bases clipped from V and 2 bases from J, the junction kept 4 bases outside the gene matches. CDR3 sequence: CASSAGQGNYGYTF. CDR3 coding DNA: TGTGCCAGCAGTGCCGGACAGGGGAACTATGGCTACACCTTC.

The chain employs TRBV7-9 and TRBJ2-2, with 9 bases fitting TRBD2. Germline V gene lookup returns CDR1 SEHNR and CDR2 FQNEAQ (reference sequence). The CDR3 totals 19 residues. With 4 bases clipped from V and 4 bases from J, the junction kept 16 bases outside the gene matches. The CDR3, as DNA: TGTGCCAGCAGCTCCCTCCAGTCTCTAGCGGGATCGGGCACCGGGGAGCTGTTTTTT. This encodes CASSSLQSLAGSGTGELFF.

The CDR3 sequence: CASSKYGSTNEQYF. The CDR3 bases are TGTGCCAGCAGCAAATACGGGAGTACGAACGAGCAGTACTTC. The V call is TRBV9, the J call TRBJ2-7; possibly TRBD2 for D (6 bases). Trimming removed 4 bases from V and 5 bases from J, with 16 bases in between. This CDR3 has 14 residues. The V gene's germline CDR1 is SGDLS and CDR2 YYNGEE.

This chain joins TRBV5-8 and TRBJ2-2; 7 bases map to TRBD1. The germline gives CDR1 SGHTS, CDR2 YDEGEE. V lost 5 bases, J lost 1 base, and 5 bases stayed unmatched. The CDR3 loop spans 15 amino acids. The CDR3 protein is CASSLGTVNTGELFF. The CDR3 coding sequence is TGTGCCAGCAGTTTAGGGACAGTGAACACCGGGGAGCTGTTTTTT.

In nucleotides, the CDR3 is TGTGCCTGGAGTGTAGACTACAACAATGAGCAGTTCTTC. Translated, it gives CAWSVDYNNEQFF. The V gene is TRBV30, the J gene TRBJ2-1, with D possibly TRBD2 on 5 matching bases. V shed 0 bases and J shed 5 bases, with 8 bases lying between them. The germline V gene encodes CDR1 GTSNPN and CDR2 SVGIG (reference sequence). The CDR3 spans 13 residues.

V usage is TRBV19 and J usage is TRBJ1-5; no clear D. This CDR3 is 14 amino acids long. CDR1 and CDR2 (germline): LNHDA, SQIVND (reference sequence). Trimming stripped 7 bases from V and 4 bases from J, with 14 bases between. The DNA of the CDR3 is TGTGCCAGTATCTCCCCCGGCGGGAATCAGCCCCAGCATTTT. Residues: CASISPGGNQPQHF. The variable domain in full, with the rest retrieved from reference TRBV19 and TRBJ1-5, is DGGITQSPKYLFRKEGQNVTLSCEQNLNHDAMYWYRQDPGQGLRLIYYSQIVNDFQKGDIAEGYSVSREKKESFPLTVTSAQKNPTAFYLCASISPGGNQPQHFGDGTRLSIL.

The gene calls are TRBV30 and TRBJ1-2; D is uncertain. Looked up from germline, CDR1 is GTSNPN and CDR2 is SVGIG (reference sequence). Deletions cut 1 base from V and 3 bases from J, with 12 bases between. This CDR3 is built from 14 residues. CDR3: CAWSAQTVYYGYTF. The CDR3 DNA is TGTGCCTGGAGTGCCCAAACAGTGTACTATGGCTACACCTTC.

V and J are TRBV28 and TRBJ2-3, with D tentatively TRBD2 (6 bases). This CDR3 has 13 residues. From germline, CDR1 is MDHEN and CDR2 SYDVKM. Trimming took off 3 bases at V and 6 bases at J, with 10 bases between the two ends. The CDR3 sequence is CASSFPGADTQYF. The CDR3, as DNA: TGTGCCAGCAGTTTTCCGGGAGCGGATACGCAGTATTTT.

In DNA, the CDR3 is TGTGCCAGCAGCTTCAGACAGGGGAACACTGAAGCTTTCTTT. Translating gives CASSFRQGNTEAFF. The chain combines TRBV7-2 with TRBJ1-1, with TRBD1 matching over 7 bases. CDR3 length: 14 amino acids. Trimming removed 3 bases from V and 1 base from J; junction bases left unmatched: 2. Germline V lookup: CDR1 SGHTA, CDR2 FQGNSA.

V and J are TRBV14 and TRBJ2-1; D unclear. The CDR3 consists of 15 residues. V lost 4 bases and J lost 2, with 12 bases in between. The germline V gene encodes CDR1 SGHDN and CDR2 FVKESK. The CDR3 nucleotides are TGTGCCAGCAGCCGAGAAGTGCGGACCTACAATGAGCAGTTCTTC. This translates into CASSREVRTYNEQFF.

CDR3 sequence reads: CASSQDSPTGSYTDTQYF. CDR3 bases: TGTGCCAGCAGCCAAGATTCCCCTACGGGGAGCTACACAGATACGCAGTATTTT. This sequence joins TRBV4-2 and TRBJ2-3; possibly TRBD2 for D (5 bases). Germline-derived CDR1 and CDR2 are LGHNA and YNFKEQ. Trimming left V 0 bases short and J 2 bases short, with 18 bases between. The CDR3 sequence is 18 residues long.

The chain is built from TRBV18 and TRBJ2-2, with 8 bases matching TRBD1. V lost 0 bases to trimming and J lost 1 base; unmatched junction nucleotides: 1. Germline loops: CDR1 KGHSH, CDR2 LQKENI. The CDR3 is made up of 16 amino acids. CDR3 bases: TGTGCCAGCTCACCACCGGGACAGGTGAACACCGGGGAGCTGTTTTTT. Protein sequence: CASSPPGQVNTGELFF.

The chain has TRBV2 and TRBJ2-7; D possibly corresponds to TRBD1 (6 bases). This CDR3 has 14 residues. V gave up 4 bases and J gave up 2 bases, with 12 bases separating them. In germline, CDR1 is SNHLY, CDR2 FYNNEI. CDR3: CASSALGTTYEQYF. CDR3 DNA sequence: TGTGCCAGCAGTGCCCTAGGGACAACCTACGAGCAGTACTTC.

The V and J genes are TRBV11-3 and TRBJ2-1; 8 nucleotides line up with TRBD1. This CDR3 comprises 17 residues. V dropped 5 bases and J dropped 4; count of bases not matched to a gene: 13. Germline lookup yields CDR1 SGHNT and CDR2 YENEEA. CDR3 sequence: CASSKGTGFAPYNEQFF. CDR3 sequence (DNA): TGTGCCAGCAGCAAAGGGACAGGTTTTGCCCCTTACAATGAGCAGTTCTTC.

The chain links TRBV4-3 to TRBJ2-7; the match to TRBD1 covers 10 bases. J gave up 4 bases and V 5 bases, and 8 bases lay outside the gene matches. The CDR3 sequence is 15 residues long. Germline-derived CDR1 and CDR2 are LGHNA and YSLEER. The CDR3: CASSDPGQGIYEQYF. CDR3 DNA: TGCGCCAGCAGCGACCCGGGACAGGGGATTTACGAGCAGTACTTC.

The chain couples TRBV7-3 to TRBJ2-5; 8 nucleotides line up with TRBD1. V dropped 3 bases and J dropped 4; count of bases not matched to a gene: 4. Germline V gene lookup returns CDR1 SGHTA and CDR2 FQGTGA. CDR3 length equals 14 residues. CDR3 protein: CASSLQGAGETQYF. The DNA of the CDR3 is TGTGCCAGCAGCTTGCAGGGGGCGGGAGAGACCCAGTACTTC.